The subject of this entry is one T cell receptor (beta chain). Its antigen remains unknown. V lost 1 base and J lost 0, with 2 bases in between. Germline assignment: CDR1 SGHNT and CDR2 YYREEE (reference sequence). The CDR3 runs to 12 residues. This sample stems from a study of shared clonotypes between healthy human individuals. On the study more broadly: Three plates each covered CD4 naive and memory; CD8 naive two, CD8 memory one.

Each subset's genomic DNA was shared equally among a number of immunoSEQ plates. Roughly 27,000 T cell genomes, or about 190 ng DNA, went into the sorted-subset replicate PCRs. TCRdb's copy holds only in-frame clones and misses some; the assay was immunoSEQ multiplex PCR. In the table there are around 1.9 million clones, 85% to 95% of which are singletons. Study findings and constraints: Lower generation probabilities were found for non-shared clonotypes than for those shared by all four donors.

Positive CCR7 selection of CD45RO-negative cells yielded the naive CD8 cells, and terminally differentiated effector memory CD45RA+ cells were excluded. The TCR sequence derives from a young man in good health. Some clones in this sample may be carry-over from other donors' samples. The chain has TRBV5-4 and TRBJ2-7, with no clear D. Sequenced sample: naive CD8+ T cells from PBMCs. In nucleotides, the CDR3 is TGTGCCAGCAGCTTGATCTCCTACGAGCAGTACTTC. Protein product: CASSLISYEQYF.